This TCR beta chain was captured by sequencing in a study of blood T cells in healthy people across ages. This clonotype occurred many times. The CDR3 totals 12 residues. Germline CDR1 SGHDT, CDR2 YYEEEE. V gave up 4 bases and J gave up 6 bases, with 11 bases separating them. For the second PCR, which ran for about 6 to 11 cycles, a sample-barcoded 5' primer and a J-beta primer mix were used. MiXCR, run by TCRdb on the 5' RACE reads, gives a single entry per CDR3 protein. This table holds about 640,000 distinct CDR3 sequences, roughly 31% found once. The rearrangement joins TRBV5-6 to TRBJ2-7, with D possibly TRBD2 on 6 matching bases. This receptor was obtained from a woman of 80 years or more in good health. Sequenced material: blood. Here the CDR3 DNA reads TGTGCCAGCAGCGAGGGGACTTTCGAGCAGTACTTC. Translation gives CASSEGTFEQYF.